This TCR beta chain came from a study of blood T cell repertoires in COVID-19. On the study more broadly: The United States, Italy and Spain provided the acute and convalescent COVID-19 samples. PBMCs, B-cell-depleted T cells, or T cells provided the cDNA or gDNA that made up the material.

In the original analysis: Reference gene primer amplification in the assay estimated nucleated cell counts. The repertoire was sequenced with immunoSEQ multiplex PCR; TCRdb's copy has only in-frame clones and lacks some. The D gene and trimming were derived from the DNA, and the V and J assignments and clone size from that table. The table shows under 300,000 clones, with roughly 80% occurring only once. The sequence came from a man aged 60 to 69 who had recovered from COVID-19. Sample: peripheral blood.

The chain's CDR3 is CASSLATGTGRPTEAFF. CDR3 bases: TGTGCCAGCAGCTTAGCGACCGGGACAGGGCGGCCCACTGAAGCTTTCTTT. The chain has TRBV7-6 and TRBJ1-1; TRBD1 matches 9 bases. Germline lookup yields CDR1 SGHVS and CDR2 FNYEAQ. The CDR3 has 17 residues. Unmatched junction bases numbered 9, after V lost 0 bases and J lost 4 bases.